Listed below are T cell receptor beta chains from one sample, sequenced in a study of patients and donors after allogeneic stem cell transplantation. TCRdb reanalysed the RT-PCR reads using MiXCR and keeps one entry per CDR3 protein. The sample consists of approximately 220,000 distinct CDR3 sequences, 38% of them appearing once. The sequenced material came from blood, either unsorted or a sorted T cell fraction (not recorded which). Source of these receptors: a human donor who was either an allogeneic HSCT recipient or a stem cell or donor lymphocyte infusion donor (not recorded which). It is not recorded whose cells these are; they may come from a transplant donor. Both conserved end residues are trimmed from each CDR3. Clone size is stated in some rows and not others, as once, few, many or a class when expanded.

>TRBJ1-5|10|TRBV12-3/TRBV12-4|-
ASRETGDPQH
>TRBJ1-4|14|TRBV20-1|-
SARVETGGFNEKLF
>TRBJ1-6|12|TRBV10-3|few
AISEGQRGSPLH
>TRBJ2-1|11|TRBV12-5|-
ASGLRGIGEQF
>TRBJ1-4|13|TRBV9|-
ASSVGGVFGEKLF
>TRBJ1-2|13|TRBV6-1|-
ASSEALAGSYGYT
>TRBJ1-5|12|TRBV12-3/TRBV12-4|-
ASSPRTGWQPQH
>TRBJ2-7|12|TRBV6-6|-
ASSYDRGLYEQY
>TRBJ2-7|11|TRBV4-1|few
ASSPGALYEQY
>TRBJ1-2|16|TRBV4-3|few
ASSQEMRSAATSYGYT
>TRBJ1-1|11|TRBV29-1|-
SSQTHLNTEAF
>TRBJ2-1|12|TRBV12-3/TRBV12-4|few
ASRGAGAYNEQF
>TRBJ2-2|14|TRBV5-1|-
ASSTGLAGPTGELF
>TRBJ2-2|16|TRBV7-9|-
ASSSPGQIFSGTGELF
>TRBJ1-3|10|TRBV7-9|few
ASSLAGNTIY